Shown below are 27 T cell receptor beta chains from a single sample sequenced in a study of PD-L1 blockade in urothelial cancer. Time point in this sample: pretreatment peripheral blood. TCRdb's copy holds only in-frame clones and misses some; the assay was immunoSEQ multiplex PCR. The sample holds 55,000 to 80,000 clones, under 90% seen once. The sample was PBMCs, taken around atezolizumab (anti-PD-L1) treatment. All receptors come from an older man with urothelial cancer.

The chain combines TRBV30 with TRBJ2-3, with 16 bases matching TRBD2. The CDR3 has 19 amino acids. Trimming removed 5 bases from V and 0 bases from J; junction bases left unmatched: 11. Germline lookup yields CDR1 GTSNPN and CDR2 SVGIG (reference sequence). The CDR3 loop is CAWAGTSGGDFYSTDTQYF. In nucleotides, the CDR3 is TGTGCCTGGGCTGGGACTAGCGGGGGGGACTTTTATAGCACAGATACGCAGTATTTT.

The rearrangement links TRBV5-1 to TRBJ1-4; a weak D match, TRBD1 (6 bases). V lost 0 bases to trimming and J lost 7 bases, with 10 bases between them. Germline V gene sequence: CDR1 SGHRS, CDR2 YFSETQ. The CDR3 is 14 residues long. The CDR3 region is CASSLDQQGEKLFF. DNA for the CDR3: TGCGCCAGCAGCTTGGACCAACAGGGTGAAAAACTGTTTTTT.

This chain links TRBV18 with TRBJ2-5; 9 bases fit TRBD1. With V trimmed by 3 bases and J by 4 bases, 6 bases remained unmatched. The germline gives CDR1 KGHSH, CDR2 LQKENI. The length of the CDR3 is 15 residues. CDR3 DNA sequence: TGTGCCAGCTCACCTGGGACAGGGCCCGGAGAGACCCAGTACTTC. Translating gives CASSPGTGPGETQYF.

This clone was detected only once. J is TRBJ1-5 and V is TRBV27; 7 bases are shared with TRBD1. This CDR3 is built from 15 residues. The ends lost 8 bases at V and 0 bases at J; junction bases unmatched: 7. CDR1 and CDR2 from the germline V gene are MNHEY and SMNVEV (reference sequence). CDR3 in DNA: TGTGCCAGCGGAACGGACAGGTATAGCAATCAGCCCCAGCATTTT. Its translation is CASGTDRYSNQPQHF.

J is TRBJ2-1 and V is TRBV11-2, with D maybe TRBD2 (6 bases). The V end lost 4 bases, the J end lost 5 bases, and 15 bases lay between the germline ends. From germline, CDR1 is SGHAT and CDR2 FQNNGV. The CDR3 contains 15 residues. This chain's CDR3 is CASSSIAGRNNEQFF. CDR3 nucleotides: TGTGCCAGCAGCTCCATAGCAGGGAGGAACAATGAGCAGTTCTTC.

The chain joins TRBV2 to TRBJ2-1; no definite D call. V gave up 6 bases and J gave up 1 base, with 16 bases separating them. This CDR3 is built from 16 residues. CDR1 SNHLY and CDR2 FYNNEI come from the germline V gene. CDR3 bases: TGTGCCAGCAGCCCTAAAAACCTCCTTTCCTACAATGAGCAGTTCTTC. It translates to CASSPKNLLSYNEQFF.

The chain couples TRBV11-2 to TRBJ2-3; TRBD2 aligns across 11 bases. The germline CDR1 and CDR2 sequences are SGHAT and FQNNGV. The trim removed 5 bases at V and 0 bases at J, leaving 10 bases unmatched. CDR3 size: 18 residues. In DNA form, the CDR3 reads TGTGCCAGCAGCCTCGTTGGACTAGCGGGTCCTAGCACAGATACGCAGTATTTT. This sequence encodes CASSLVGLAGPSTDTQYF.

The sample holds a few counts of this clone. The chain couples TRBV18 to TRBJ1-2; a possible D gene is TRBD1 (6 bases). The V end lost 2 bases, the J end lost 4 bases, and 17 bases lay between the germline ends. This CDR3 is built from 16 residues. Germline V gene data show CDR1 as KGHSH and CDR2 as LQKENI. This CDR3 reads CASSPEAGPQGYGYTF. The CDR3 DNA reads TGTGCCAGCTCACCAGAGGCAGGCCCACAGGGCTATGGCTACACCTTC.

V is TRBV7-2 and J is TRBJ1-1; D gene uncertain. The CDR3 consists of 15 residues. V lost 1 base and J lost 4, with 13 bases in between. Germline CDR1 reads SGHTA; CDR2 reads FQGNSA. The CDR3 is CASSLGFRVGTEAFF. The CDR3, as DNA: TGTGCCAGCAGCTTAGGGTTCCGGGTTGGCACTGAAGCTTTCTTT. The whole variable domain, filled in from reference TRBV7-2 and TRBJ1-1, reads GAGVSQSPSNKVTEKGKDVELRCDPISGHTALYWYRQSLGQGLEFLIYFQGNSAPDKSGLPSDRFSAERTGGSVSTLTIQRTQQEDSAVYLCASSLGFRVGTEAFFGQGTRLTVV.

This clone was seen more than once but under ten times. The chain has TRBV6-6 and TRBJ2-3, with 7 bases fitting TRBD1. CDR3 length: 16 amino acids. V was clipped by 0 bases and J by 1 base; unmatched bases: 4. Germline V CDR1 and CDR2: MNHNY, SVGAGI (reference sequence). The CDR3 sequence is CASSYSRQGGTDTQYF. CDR3 DNA sequence: TGTGCCAGCAGTTACTCAAGACAGGGAGGCACAGATACGCAGTATTTT.

The genes are TRBV2 and TRBJ1-1; 7 bases line up with TRBD1. V trimming: 8 bases; J trimming: 1 base; junction bases outside the gene matches: 4. The CDR3 covers 13 residues. Germline lookup yields CDR1 SNHLY and CDR2 FYNNEI. The CDR3 protein is CASETGWNTEAFF. DNA for the CDR3: TGTGCCAGCGAGACAGGGTGGAACACTGAAGCTTTCTTT.

CDR3 DNA: TGTGCCAGCAGCCAAGGTCGGGCCAGGGATAACGATGAGCAGTTCTTC. Translating gives CASSQGRARDNDEQFF. This chain joins TRBV4-2 and TRBJ2-1, with D tentatively TRBD1 (5 bases). Deletions cut 1 base from V and 8 bases from J, with 18 bases between. The CDR3 runs to 16 residues. Looked up from germline, CDR1 is LGHNA and CDR2 is YNFKEQ.

The chain is built from TRBV7-9 and TRBJ2-1; 8 bases are a match to TRBD2. The CDR3 sequence is 15 residues long. Germline values: CDR1 SEHNR, CDR2 FQNEAQ (reference sequence). V gave up 5 bases and J gave up 5 bases; unmatched junction bases: 8. CDR3 in DNA: TGTGCCAGCAGCCTACTGAGGACTAGCAACAATGAGCAGTTCTTC. Protein sequence: CASSLLRTSNNEQFF.

A few counts support this clone. The rearrangement links TRBV11-2 to TRBJ2-1; 7 bases line up with TRBD1. The CDR3 contains 12 residues. The V gene's germline CDR1 is SGHAT and CDR2 FQNNGV. Losses at the gene ends were 4 bases for V and 7 bases for J; bases not matched to a gene: 1. The CDR3 DNA reads TGTGCCAGCAGCTACAGGGGAAATGAGCAGTTCTTC. This encodes CASSYRGNEQFF.

J is TRBJ1-2 and V is TRBV5-6, with D perhaps matching TRBD1 (5 bases). CDR3 length: 14 residues. V lost 0 bases and J lost 3, with 9 bases in between. CDR1 is SGHDT and CDR2 is YYEEEE in the germline V gene. The DNA of the CDR3 is TGTGCCAGCAGCTTGGACAGGATGCACTATGGCTACACCTTC. Translated: CASSLDRMHYGYTF. The full variable domain, in which reference TRBV5-6 and TRBJ1-2 provide the parts outside the CDR3, is DAGVTQSPTHLIKTRGQQVTLRCSPKSGHDTVSWYQQALGQGPQFIFQYYEEEERQRGNFPDRFSGHQFPNYSSELNVNALLLGDSALYLCASSLDRMHYGYTFGSGTRLTVV.

Worth noting for this clone: Other nucleotide sequences from this sample produce the same CDR3. The CDR3 protein is CASSFLSGTDTQYF. CDR3 nucleotide sequence: TGTGCCAGCAGCTTCCTTAGCGGTACAGATACGCAGTATTTT. J is TRBJ2-3 and V is TRBV28; a weak D match, TRBD2 (6 bases). With 6 bases removed from V and 3 bases from J, the gap between germline ends came to 13 bases. This CDR3 has 14 residues. Germline values: CDR1 MDHEN, CDR2 SYDVKM.

This clone has only a few counts. The V and J genes are TRBV4-1 and TRBJ2-1; D is possibly TRBD2 (5 bases). V shed 4 bases and J shed 5 bases, with 12 bases lying between them. Germline V lookup: CDR1 MGHRA, CDR2 YSYEKL. The CDR3 sequence is 14 residues long. The CDR3 region is CASSPIAKNNEQFF. The CDR3 region has the DNA TGCGCCAGCAGCCCCATAGCGAAAAACAATGAGCAGTTCTTC.

The chain carries TRBV6-5 and TRBJ1-1; no definite D call. Germline loops: CDR1 MNHEY, CDR2 SVGAGI. V was trimmed by 7 bases and J by 6 bases, leaving 21 bases between them. CDR3 length: 15 residues. This chain's CDR3 is CASTSTRYVLPEAFF. The DNA for the CDR3 is TGTGCCAGCACCTCCACCAGGTATGTCTTACCTGAAGCTTTCTTT.

This chain uses TRBV19 with TRBJ2-1; D possibly corresponds to TRBD2 (6 bases). This CDR3 has 14 residues. The V gene lost 10 bases and the J gene lost 7 bases, with 20 bases spanning the gap. CDR1 is LNHDA, CDR2 SQIVND, per germline (reference sequence). CDR3 DNA: TGTGCCACCTCCCCGGGACTGATGAATAATGAGCAGTTCTTC. Protein sequence: CATSPGLMNNEQFF.

The V call is TRBV29-1, the J call TRBJ1-3; TRBD1 aligns across 10 bases. Trimming removed 6 bases from V and 4 bases from J; junction bases left unmatched: 3. Looked up from germline, CDR1 is SQVTM and CDR2 is ANQGSEA. The CDR3 covers 13 residues. The CDR3 here is CSVMTGGGNTIYF. The CDR3 DNA follows: TGCAGCGTAATGACAGGGGGCGGAAACACCATATATTTT.

This chain joins TRBV5-6 and TRBJ2-7; maybe TRBD1 (6 bases). The V end lost 4 bases, the J end lost 2 bases, and 16 bases lay between the germline ends. Germline loops: CDR1 SGHDT, CDR2 YYEEEE. The CDR3 covers 15 residues. The CDR3 loop is CASSLKSDSPYEQYF. The CDR3 bases are TGTGCCAGCAGCCTAAAATCGGACAGCCCCTACGAGCAGTACTTC.

The V gene is TRBV6-4, the J gene TRBJ2-1; D gene unclear. V was cut by 6 bases and J by 3 bases, with 15 bases left in between. The CDR3 has 15 amino acids. Per germline, CDR1 MRHNA and CDR2 SNTAGT. CDR3 bases: TGTGCCAGCAGCCTCGACGAGGCTGACTACAATGAGCAGTTCTTC. Its protein is CASSLDEADYNEQFF.

V is TRBV10-3 and J is TRBJ2-5; 15 bases are a match to TRBD2. The V segment lost 8 bases and the J segment 4 bases; nucleotides outside the gene matches: 8. This CDR3 spans 16 amino acids. From germline, CDR1 is ENHRY and CDR2 SYGVKD. The CDR3 DNA is TGTGCCATCGGGGGGACTAGCGGGAGGAACGGAGAGACCCAGTACTTC. Translation gives CAIGGTSGRNGETQYF.

The chain employs TRBV14 and TRBJ2-2; maybe TRBD1 (5 bases). V was shortened by 2 bases and J by 0 bases, with 7 bases between the two germline ends. Germline-derived CDR1 and CDR2 are SGHDN and FVKESK. This CDR3 spans 15 amino acids. This CDR3 is CASSQYRTNTGELFF. The CDR3 DNA follows: TGTGCCAGCAGCCAATACAGGACGAACACCGGGGAGCTGTTTTTT.

This clone was found once. The chain couples TRBV6-5 to TRBJ2-5, with D uncertain. CDR3 length: 13 residues. The germline V and J ends were trimmed by 2 bases and 5 bases, with 9 bases remaining between them. Germline CDR1 is MNHEY and CDR2 is SVGAGI. CDR3 DNA: TGTGCCAGCAGTTACGCAGGATCGGAGACCCAGTACTTC. Amino acid sequence: CASSYAGSETQYF.

The chain is built from TRBV10-3 and TRBJ1-1, with 7 bases that match TRBD1. The CDR3 length is 13 residues. Germline loops: CDR1 ENHRY, CDR2 SYGVKD. Germline trimming cut 6 bases from V and 1 base from J; bases unmatched to any gene: 2. CDR3: CAIRGQTNTEAFF. CDR3 DNA: TGTGCCATCAGGGGACAGACGAACACTGAAGCTTTCTTT.

This rearrangement joins TRBV7-9 to TRBJ2-7; 7 bases line up with TRBD2. V was clipped by 0 bases and J by 5 bases; unmatched bases: 7. CDR3 length: 15 residues. Germline CDR1 SEHNR, CDR2 FQNEAQ (reference sequence). The CDR3 DNA follows: TGTGCCAGCAGCTTAGCCGGACTAGTACCTGACGAGCAGTACTTC. It translates to CASSLAGLVPDEQYF.